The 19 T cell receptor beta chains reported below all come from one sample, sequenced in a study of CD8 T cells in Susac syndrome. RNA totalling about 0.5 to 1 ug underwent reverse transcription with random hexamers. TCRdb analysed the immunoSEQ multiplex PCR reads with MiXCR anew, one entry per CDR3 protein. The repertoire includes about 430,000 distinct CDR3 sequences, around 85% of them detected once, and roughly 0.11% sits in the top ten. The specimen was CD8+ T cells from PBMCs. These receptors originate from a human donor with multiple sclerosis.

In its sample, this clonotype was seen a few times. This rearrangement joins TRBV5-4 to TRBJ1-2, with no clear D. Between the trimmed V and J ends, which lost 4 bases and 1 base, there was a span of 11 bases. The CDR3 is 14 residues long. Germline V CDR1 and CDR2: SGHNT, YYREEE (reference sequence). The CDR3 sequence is CASSPPGFNYGYTF. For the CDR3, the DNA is TGTGCCAGCAGCCCCCCGGGCTTTAACTATGGCTACACCTTC.

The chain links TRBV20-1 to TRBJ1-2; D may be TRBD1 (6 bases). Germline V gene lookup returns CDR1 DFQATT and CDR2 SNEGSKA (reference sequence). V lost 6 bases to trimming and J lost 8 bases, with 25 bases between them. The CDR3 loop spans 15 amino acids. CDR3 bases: TGCAGTGCGACGGAGGTCCGGGGGGGCTTGGGCGGCTACACCTTC. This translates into CSATEVRGGLGGYTF.

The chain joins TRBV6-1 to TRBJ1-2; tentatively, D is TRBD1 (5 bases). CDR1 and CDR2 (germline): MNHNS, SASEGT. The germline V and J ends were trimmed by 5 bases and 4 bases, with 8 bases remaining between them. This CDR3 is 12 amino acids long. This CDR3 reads CASSLTVYGYTF. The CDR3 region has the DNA TGTGCCAGCAGTTTGACAGTCTATGGCTACACCTTC.

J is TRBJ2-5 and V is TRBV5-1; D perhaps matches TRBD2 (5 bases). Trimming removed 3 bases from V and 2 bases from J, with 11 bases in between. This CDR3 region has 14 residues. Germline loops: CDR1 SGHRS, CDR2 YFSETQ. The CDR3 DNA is TGCGCCAGCAGCTCTGGAGAGGGACAAGAGACCCAGTACTTC. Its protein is CASSSGEGQETQYF.

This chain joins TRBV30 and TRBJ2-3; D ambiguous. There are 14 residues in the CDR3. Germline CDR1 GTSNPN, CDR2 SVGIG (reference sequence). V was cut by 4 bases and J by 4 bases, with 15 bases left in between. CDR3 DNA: TGTGCCTGGATAGGCCATCCCCTGTCAGATACGCAGTATTTT. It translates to CAWIGHPLSDTQYF.

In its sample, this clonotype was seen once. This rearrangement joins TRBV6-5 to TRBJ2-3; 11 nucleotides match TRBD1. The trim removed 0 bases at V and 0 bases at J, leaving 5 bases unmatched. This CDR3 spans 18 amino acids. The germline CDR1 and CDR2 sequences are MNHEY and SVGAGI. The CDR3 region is CASSYSGTGGFSTDTQYF. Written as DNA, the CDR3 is TGTGCCAGCAGTTACTCGGGGACAGGGGGATTTAGCACAGATACGCAGTATTTT.

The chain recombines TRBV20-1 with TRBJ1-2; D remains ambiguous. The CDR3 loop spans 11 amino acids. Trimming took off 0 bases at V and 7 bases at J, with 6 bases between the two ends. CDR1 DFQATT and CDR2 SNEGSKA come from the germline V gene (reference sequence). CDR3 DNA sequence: TGCAGTGCTAGAGAACCGGCTGGCTACACCTTC. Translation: CSAREPAGYTF.

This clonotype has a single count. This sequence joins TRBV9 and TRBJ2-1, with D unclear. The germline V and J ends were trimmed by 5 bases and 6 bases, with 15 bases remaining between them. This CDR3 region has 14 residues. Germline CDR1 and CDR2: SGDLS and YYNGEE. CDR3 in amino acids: CASRDREASNEQFF. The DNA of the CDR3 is TGTGCCAGCAGGGATCGAGAGGCTAGCAATGAGCAGTTCTTC.

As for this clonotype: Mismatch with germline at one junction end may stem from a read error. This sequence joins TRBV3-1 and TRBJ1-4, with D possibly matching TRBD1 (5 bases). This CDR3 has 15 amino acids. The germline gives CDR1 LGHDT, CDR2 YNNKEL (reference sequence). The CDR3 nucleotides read TGTGCCAGCAGTCAAGCCGGGACGGATAATGAAAAACTGTTTTTT. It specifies CASSQAGTDNEKLFF.

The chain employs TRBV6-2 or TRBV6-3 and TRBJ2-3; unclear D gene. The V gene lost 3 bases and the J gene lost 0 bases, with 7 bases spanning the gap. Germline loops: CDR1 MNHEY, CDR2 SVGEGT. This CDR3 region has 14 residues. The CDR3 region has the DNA TGTGCCAGCAGTTATCACCCCAGCACAGATACGCAGTATTTT. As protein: CASSYHPSTDTQYF.

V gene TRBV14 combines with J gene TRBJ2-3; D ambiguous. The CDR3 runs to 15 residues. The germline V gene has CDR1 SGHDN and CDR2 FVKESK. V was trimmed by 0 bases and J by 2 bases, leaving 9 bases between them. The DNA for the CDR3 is TGTGCCAGCAGCCAAGATCAGGCCCCCACAGATACGCAGTATTTT. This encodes CASSQDQAPTDTQYF.

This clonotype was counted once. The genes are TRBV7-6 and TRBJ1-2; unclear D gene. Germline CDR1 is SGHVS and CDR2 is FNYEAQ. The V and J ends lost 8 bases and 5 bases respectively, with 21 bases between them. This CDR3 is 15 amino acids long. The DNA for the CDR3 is TGTGCCAGCGCTATCGAGCCCATGAACCCATATGGCTACACCTTC. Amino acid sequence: CASAIEPMNPYGYTF.

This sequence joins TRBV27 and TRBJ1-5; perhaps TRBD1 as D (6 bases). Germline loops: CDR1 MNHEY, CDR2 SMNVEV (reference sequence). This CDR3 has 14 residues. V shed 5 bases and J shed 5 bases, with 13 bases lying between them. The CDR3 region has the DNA TGTGCCAGCAGTCACAGGGTCGGAGATCAGCCCCAGCATTTT. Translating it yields CASSHRVGDQPQHF.

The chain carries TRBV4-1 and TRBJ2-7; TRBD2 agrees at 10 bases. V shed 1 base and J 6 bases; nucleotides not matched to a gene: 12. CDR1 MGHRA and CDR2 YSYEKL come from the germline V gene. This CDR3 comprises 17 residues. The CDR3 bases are TGCGCCAGCAGCCAAGTTAGATTAGCGGGGGGCAAGGTCGAGCAGTACTTC. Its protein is CASSQVRLAGGKVEQYF.

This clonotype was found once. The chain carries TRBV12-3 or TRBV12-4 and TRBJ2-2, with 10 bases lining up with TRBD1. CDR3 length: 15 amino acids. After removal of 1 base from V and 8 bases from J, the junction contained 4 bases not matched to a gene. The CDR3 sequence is CASSLGGQGLGELFF. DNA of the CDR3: TGTGCCAGCAGTTTAGGGGGACAGGGGCTTGGGGAGCTGTTTTTT.

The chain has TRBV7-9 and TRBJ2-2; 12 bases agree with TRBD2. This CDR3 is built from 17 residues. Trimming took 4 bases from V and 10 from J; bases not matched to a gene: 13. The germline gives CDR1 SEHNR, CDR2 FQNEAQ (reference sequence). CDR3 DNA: TGTGCCAGCAGCTGGAGACTAGCGGGGGACCATTCGTTGGAGCTGTTTTTT. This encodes CASSWRLAGDHSLELFF.

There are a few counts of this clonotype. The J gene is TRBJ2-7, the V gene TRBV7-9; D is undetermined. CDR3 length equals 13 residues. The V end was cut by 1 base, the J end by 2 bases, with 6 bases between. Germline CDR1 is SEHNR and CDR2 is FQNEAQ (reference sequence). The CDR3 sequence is CASSLERTYEQYF. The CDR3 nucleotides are TGTGCCAGCAGCTTAGAGAGGACCTACGAGCAGTACTTC.

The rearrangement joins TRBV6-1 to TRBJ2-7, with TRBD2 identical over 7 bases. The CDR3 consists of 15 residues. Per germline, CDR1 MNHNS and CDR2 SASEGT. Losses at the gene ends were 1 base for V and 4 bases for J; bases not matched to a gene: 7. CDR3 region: CASSEGDLLAYEQYF. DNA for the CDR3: TGTGCCAGCAGTGAAGGGGACTTACTAGCGTACGAGCAGTACTTC.

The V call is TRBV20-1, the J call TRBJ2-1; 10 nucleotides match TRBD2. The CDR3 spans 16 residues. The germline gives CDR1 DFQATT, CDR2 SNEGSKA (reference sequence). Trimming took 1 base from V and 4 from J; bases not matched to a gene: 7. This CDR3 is CSARGAGLAIYNEQFF. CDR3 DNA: TGCAGTGCTAGAGGGGCGGGACTAGCGATATACAATGAGCAGTTCTTC.